The clone carrying this TCR beta chain was seen a single time. Its specificity is unknown. The sample originates from a study of breast tumors, draining lymph nodes, adjacent tissues. Axillary draining lymph nodes of breast cancer patients supplied the node samples. Findings of the study overall: Tumors had less TCR diversity than lymph nodes, more than nontumor tissue. Most tumor T cells seemingly derive from lymph node, then expand in tumor.

TCRdb processed the multiplex PCR reads anew with MiXCR; each CDR3 protein has one entry. This table holds tens of thousands of distinct CDR3 sequences, approximately 29% found once. This TCR was sampled from a female donor with breast cancer. Some clones in this sample may be carry-over from other donors' samples. The sample consisted of axillary lymph node tissue.

CDR3 residues: CASSELRLAGGSEQFF. In nucleotides, the CDR3 is TGTGCCAGCAGTGAACTTCGACTAGCGGGAGGGTCTGAGCAGTTCTTC. The V and J genes are TRBV2 and TRBJ2-1; 14 bases map to TRBD2. Trimming cost V 2 bases and J 9 bases; bases outside gene matches: 6. This CDR3 has 16 amino acids. Germline values: CDR1 SNHLY, CDR2 FYNNEI. Full variable domain (remainder filled in from reference TRBV2 and TRBJ2-1): EPEVTQTPSHQVTQMGQEVILRCVPISNHLYFYWYRQILGQKVEFLVSFYNNEISEKSEIFDDQFSVERPDGSNFTLKIRSTKLEDSAMYFCASSELRLAGGSEQFFGPGTRLTVL.